This TCR beta chain emerged from a study of T cell repertoires in cytomegalovirus infection (dated by TCRdb to the late 2010s). About the study as a whole: Donor HLA type was relevant to the analysis, because carriage of CMV infection together with the matching HLA type was indicated by public TCR beta signatures.

The junction carries 15 bases between V and J, which are trimmed by 6 bases and 6 bases respectively. The CDR3 starts with the cysteine, ends with the phenylalanine, and has 12 residues. The only DNA kept is the CDR3, 36 bases in frame from the first base. Based on the germline V gene (reference sequence), the CDR1 and CDR2 sequences are DFQATT and SNEGSKA. This clonotype appeared many times. Its cognate antigen has yet to be identified. Per-base qualities were not stored, and no clone one base away is much larger. Sequenced on an Illumina HiSeq 1500. TCRdb applied fastp at Q25 and MiXCR to the public reads, then kept only in-frame beta chains. Identical CDR3 protein sequences are pooled into one entry, listed with their most common genes and DNA. This sample comprises about 310,000 distinct CDR3 sequences, 17% of them detected only once. About 11% of the sample goes to the ten largest clones. General study outcomes and caveats: The ex vivo response was dominated by HLA-C-restricted CMV-specific TCR beta clonotypes, which also provided the single most frequent clonotype in two of eight donors. Carriers of CMV infection plus the relevant HLA type were discriminated by the cumulative frequency of public TCR beta family members in the study cohort and in an independent roughly 400-donor cohort.

The receptor comes from a human donor in good health (CMV status not recorded). Some clones in this sample may be carry-over from other donors' samples. Input material: PBMCs. Rearrangement joined TRBV20-1 to TRBJ2-7; TRBD2 is a possible D gene, resting on 5 matching bases. The sequence in DNA is TGCAGTGCCGGATGGAGGATGGGCGAGCAGTACTTC. It is translated as CSAGWRMGEQYF.